This TCR beta chain was sequenced in a study of identical twins. Via MiXCR, TCRdb re-called the 5' RACE reads, giving one row per CDR3 protein. The table includes around 1.7 million distinct CDR3 sequences, about 30% detected once. The study's findings and limits: Among beta out-of-frame sequences, excess sharing between twins appeared weaker. It was possible that invariant MAIT and iNKT cells partly confounded the zero-insertion analyses.

In the case of this clonotype: Its antigen is unknown.

V was cut by 5 bases and J by 3 bases, with 11 bases left in between. Germline V gene sequence: CDR1 SGHTA, CDR2 FQGNSA. The CDR3 extends over 13 amino acids. Specimen: cord blood. This sequence joins TRBV7-2 and TRBJ2-7; a possible D gene is TRBD2 (5 bases). The receptor's source is a newborn girl in good health. The CDR3 nucleotides are TGTGCCAGCAGCCTGACTACCTTCTACGAGCAGTACTTC. Its protein is CASSLTTFYEQYF.